The 32 T cell receptor beta chains below all came from one sample that was sequenced in a study of OX40 agonist ivuxolimab in advanced cancers. Assay used: immunoSEQ multiplex PCR; TCRdb lists only in-frame clones, some missing. The sample carries some 70,000 clones, approximately 86% recorded once. The specimen was CD4+ or CD8+ T cells sorted from blood, collected in a trial of the OX40 agonist ivuxolimab. The receptors were sampled from an adult with an advanced solid tumor such as melanoma, head and neck, liver or kidney cancer.

The genes are TRBV4-1 and TRBJ1-1; 11 bases match TRBD1. Germline V lookup: CDR1 MGHRA, CDR2 YSYEKL. The CDR3 length is 16 residues. V shed 4 bases, J shed 4 bases, and the junction held 8 bases outside the gene matches. The CDR3 nucleotides read TGCGCCAGCAGCCTTTCGGGACAGGGGGGTGGCACTGAAGCTTTCTTT. Amino acid sequence: CASSLSGQGGGTEAFF.

This chain links TRBV6-1 with TRBJ1-3; 8 bases are shared with TRBD1. The length of the CDR3 is 14 residues. CDR1 is MNHNS, CDR2 SASEGT, per germline. V lost 3 bases, J lost 8 bases, and 6 bases stayed unmatched. CDR3 nucleotide sequence: TGTGCCAGCAGTGACAGGGGGCTTTCGGACACCATATATTTT. It is translated as CASSDRGLSDTIYF.

This clone has just one count. This chain links TRBV9 with TRBJ2-7; 12 bases agree with TRBD1. V trimming: 2 bases; J trimming: 3 bases; junction bases outside the gene matches: 15. Germline V gene sequence: CDR1 SGDLS, CDR2 YYNGEE. This CDR3 is 19 amino acids long. The CDR3 spells CASSVPGQGANGWDYEQYF. CDR3 coding DNA: TGTGCCAGCAGCGTTCCGGGACAGGGGGCAAACGGTTGGGACTACGAGCAGTACTTC. The full variable domain, rest sourced from reference TRBV9 and TRBJ2-7, is DSGVTQTPKHLITATGQRVTLRCSPRSGDLSVYWYQQSLDQGLQFLIQYYNGEERAKGNILERFSAQQFPDLHSELNLSSLELGDSALYFCASSVPGQGANGWDYEQYFGPGTRLTVT.

The chain combines TRBV11-3 with TRBJ1-1, with D perhaps TRBD1 (6 bases). The CDR3 extends over 14 amino acids. The ends were cut back, 5 bases at V and 1 base at J, with 11 bases in the middle. Germline V CDR1 and CDR2: SGHNT, YENEEA. CDR3 nucleotides: TGTGCCAGCAGCGTAGGGGGGTGGAACACTGAAGCTTTCTTT. The encoded protein is CASSVGGWNTEAFF.

This clone is a singleton in its sample. This chain links TRBV18 with TRBJ1-2, with D uncertain. Trimming pared 1 base from V and 8 bases from J, leaving 17 bases between. CDR1 is KGHSH and CDR2 is LQKENI in the germline V gene. CDR3 length: 15 amino acids. The CDR3 bases are TGTGCCAGCTCACCACAGGGCACGGCGGAGCACGGCTACACCTTC. Protein sequence: CASSPQGTAEHGYTF. Based on the CDR3 plus reference TRBV18 and TRBJ1-2, the full variable domain is NAGVMQNPRHLVRRRGQEARLRCSPMKGHSHVYWYRQLPEEGLKFMVYLQKENIIDESGMPKERFSAEFPKEGPSILRIQQVVRGDSAAYFCASSPQGTAEHGYTFGSGTRLTVV.

This chain connects TRBV18 to TRBJ2-6; TRBD2 is a possible D gene (5 bases). Germline V gives CDR1 KGHSH, CDR2 LQKENI. The CDR3 runs to 17 residues. Trimming stripped 3 bases from V and 0 bases from J, with 12 bases between. The CDR3 reads CASSPDLGASGANVLTF. The CDR3 coding sequence is TGTGCCAGCTCACCGGACTTGGGCGCCTCTGGGGCCAACGTCCTGACTTTC.

The chain recombines TRBV18 with TRBJ2-1; TRBD2 matches 8 bases. The germline V gene encodes CDR1 KGHSH and CDR2 LQKENI. The CDR3 is 18 amino acids. The V gene end was trimmed by 6 bases and the J gene end by 4 bases; junction bases not matched to a gene: 17. Here the CDR3 reads CASSPLAGTDQKYNEQFF. For the CDR3, the DNA is TGTGCCAGCTCGCCGCTAGCGGGCACAGATCAAAAATACAATGAGCAGTTCTTC.

The chain combines TRBV13 with TRBJ1-6; tentative D call: TRBD1 (5 bases). The germline V gene encodes CDR1 PRHDT and CDR2 FYEKMQ (reference sequence). V was clipped by 6 bases and J by 8 bases, with 11 bases between them. The CDR3 spans 13 residues. The CDR3 loop is CASSGGEDSPLHF. CDR3 nucleotides: TGTGCCAGCAGTGGGGGTGAGGATTCACCCCTCCACTTT.

This chain links TRBV29-1 with TRBJ2-2; possibly TRBD1 or TRBD2 for D (6 bases each). The CDR3 is made up of 14 amino acids. Germline CDR1 and CDR2: SQVTM and ANQGSEA. Deletions cut 7 bases from V and 2 bases from J, with 14 bases between. The CDR3 loop reads CSAGGRANTGELFF. In DNA form, the CDR3 reads TGCAGCGCCGGGGGCAGAGCTAACACCGGGGAGCTGTTTTTT.

The gene calls are TRBV6-5 and TRBJ1-1; the D gene is possibly TRBD1 (5 bases). CDR3 length equals 14 residues. The V and J ends lost 4 bases and 3 bases respectively, with 12 bases between them. In germline, CDR1 is MNHEY, CDR2 SVGAGI. CDR3 sequence reads: CASSSGGLDTEAFF. The CDR3 DNA reads TGTGCCAGCAGTTCCGGGGGATTGGACACTGAAGCTTTCTTT.

The rearrangement joins TRBV2 to TRBJ1-5; possible D gene TRBD1, 6 bases. Trimming left V 4 bases short and J 4 bases short, with 8 bases between. The germline V gene has CDR1 SNHLY and CDR2 FYNNEI. CDR3 length: 13 amino acids. As DNA, the CDR3 is TGTGCCAGCAGTGCAGGGGAAAATCAGCCCCAGCATTTT. Amino acid sequence: CASSAGENQPQHF.

The chain employs TRBV9 and TRBJ2-1; 7 bases agree with TRBD1. This CDR3 is 15 amino acids long. V dropped 3 bases and J dropped 5; count of bases not matched to a gene: 8. Germline CDR1 is SGDLS and CDR2 is YYNGEE. The CDR3 DNA is TGTGCCAGCAGCGCCCCCGGGACAGAAAACAATGAGCAGTTCTTC. Its protein product is CASSAPGTENNEQFF.

The chain is built from TRBV19 and TRBJ1-5, with D possibly being TRBD1 (6 bases). This CDR3 comprises 14 residues. Germline CDR1 LNHDA, CDR2 SQIVND (reference sequence). V was trimmed by 6 bases and J by 7 bases, leaving 16 bases between them. The CDR3 spells CASRKEQGHQPQHF. Here the CDR3 DNA reads TGTGCCAGTAGGAAGGAACAGGGACACCAGCCCCAGCATTTT.

This chain joins TRBV7-2 and TRBJ1-2; 7 nucleotides agree with TRBD1. Trimming took 4 bases from V and 4 from J; bases not matched to a gene: 6. Germline V gene lookup returns CDR1 SGHTA and CDR2 FQGNSA. CDR3 length equals 14 residues. DNA of the CDR3: TGTGCCAGCAGCTACGGGGACAGTATCTATGGCTACACCTTC. Amino acid sequence: CASSYGDSIYGYTF. Full variable domain (remainder filled in from reference TRBV7-2 and TRBJ1-2): GAGVSQSPSNKVTEKGKDVELRCDPISGHTALYWYRQSLGQGLEFLIYFQGNSAPDKSGLPSDRFSAERTGGSVSTLTIQRTQQEDSAVYLCASSYGDSIYGYTFGSGTRLTVV.

This rearrangement joins TRBV7-9 to TRBJ1-6; tentatively, D is TRBD1 (6 bases). Germline values: CDR1 SEHNR, CDR2 FQNEAQ (reference sequence). This CDR3 has 15 residues. V lost 5 bases, J lost 7 bases, and 15 bases lay in between. CDR3 bases: TGTGCCAGCAGCCCGATAGGGGGGCGAAATTCACCCCTCCACTTT. This translates into CASSPIGGRNSPLHF.

The V and J genes are TRBV27 and TRBJ1-1; D is unresolved. This CDR3 is built from 14 residues. Per germline, CDR1 MNHEY and CDR2 SMNVEV (reference sequence). V lost 0 bases, J lost 5 bases, and 10 bases lay in between. CDR3 protein: CASSLSTEPTEAFF. CDR3 bases: TGTGCCAGCAGTTTATCGACGGAACCAACTGAAGCTTTCTTT.

This sequence joins TRBV6-6 and TRBJ2-1; 11 bases fit TRBD1. CDR1 and CDR2 (germline): MNHNY, SVGAGI (reference sequence). The V gene end was trimmed by 2 bases and the J gene end by 7 bases; junction bases not matched to a gene: 7. The CDR3 sequence is 16 residues long. CDR3 loop: CASSYIGQGASNEQFF. The CDR3 DNA reads as TGTGCCAGCAGTTACATTGGACAGGGGGCGAGTAATGAGCAGTTCTTC.

The rearrangement joins TRBV21-1 to TRBJ2-1; no check of the table's D call, TRBD2, against the DNA was made. TRBV21-1 is deemed a pseudogene. The CDR3 spans 16 residues. The CDR3 DNA reads as TGTGCCAGCAGCAAAGTGCCTAGCGGGAGTTATAATGAGCAGTTCTTC. It codes for CASSKVPSGSYNEQFF.

The V call is TRBV28, the J call TRBJ1-2; D might be TRBD1 (6 bases). Germline V gene sequence: CDR1 MDHEN, CDR2 SYDVKM. The CDR3 covers 11 residues. Trimming shortened V by 7 bases and J by 14 bases, and 17 bases separated the two germline ends. CDR3 loop: CASTFGQGRTF. CDR3 sequence (DNA): TGTGCCAGCACCTTCGGTCAGGGGCGGACCTTC.

This chain uses TRBV11-3 with TRBJ2-1; 16 positions match TRBD2. Germline CDR1 is SGHNT and CDR2 is YENEEA. The J segment lost 6 bases and the V segment lost 5 bases, leaving 4 bases of the junction unmatched. The CDR3 consists of 16 residues. CDR3 sequence: CASSTGTSGGANEQFF. CDR3 nucleotide sequence: TGTGCCAGCAGCACCGGGACTAGCGGGGGGGCCAATGAGCAGTTCTTC. Full variable domain (remainder filled in from reference TRBV11-3 and TRBJ2-1): EAGVVQSPRYKIIEKKQPVAFWCNPISGHNTLYWYLQNLGQGPELLIRYENEEAVDDSQLPKDRFSAERLKGVDSTLKIQPAELGDSAVYLCASSTGTSGGANEQFFGPGTRLTVL.

The chain couples TRBV6-6 to TRBJ2-1; a weak D match, TRBD2 (6 bases). Deletions cut 6 bases from V and 4 bases from J, with 19 bases between. This CDR3 contains 16 residues. Germline V gene sequence: CDR1 MNHNY, CDR2 SVGAGI (reference sequence). The CDR3 sequence: CASSPPGSGNYNEQFF. CDR3 in DNA: TGTGCCAGCAGCCCCCCCGGGAGCGGAAATTACAATGAGCAGTTCTTC.

The rearrangement joins TRBV2 to TRBJ2-1, with 8 bases lining up with TRBD1. The CDR3 length is 12 residues. V lost 5 bases, J lost 12 bases, and 6 bases stayed unmatched. Germline CDR1 is SNHLY and CDR2 is FYNNEI. The CDR3 DNA sequence: TGTGCCAGCAGTTCGCAGGGGGCTCGGCAGTTCTTC. As protein: CASSSQGARQFF.

A word on this clone: Mismatch with germline at one junction end may stem from a read error. This rearrangement joins TRBV6-1 to TRBJ2-4; 10 bases map to TRBD1. The CDR3 has 14 residues. The germline V gene encodes CDR1 MNHNS and CDR2 SASEGT. For the CDR3, the DNA is TGTGCCAGCAGTGAAGTTGGACAGGGGGGTTATAGGGGCTTC. It specifies CASSEVGQGGYRGF.

V and J are TRBV27 and TRBJ1-6; the D is unclear. V was clipped by 1 base and J by 7 bases, with 14 bases between them. Looked up from germline, CDR1 is MNHEY and CDR2 is SMNVEV (reference sequence). This CDR3 region has 16 residues. The CDR3 spells CASSLYGQRRNSPLHF. Written as DNA, the CDR3 is TGTGCCAGCAGTTTATACGGCCAGAGGCGGAATTCACCCCTCCACTTT.

The chain recombines TRBV7-2 with TRBJ2-1; 16 bases line up with TRBD2. The CDR3 runs to 18 residues. J lost 6 bases, V lost 5 bases, and 10 bases had no gene match. Per the germline V gene, CDR1 is SGHTA and CDR2 is FQGNSA. This CDR3 reads CASSPPGLAGGRGNEQFF. The CDR3 bases are TGTGCCAGCAGCCCCCCGGGACTAGCGGGAGGGCGGGGCAATGAGCAGTTCTTC. Filled out from reference TRBV7-2 and TRBJ2-1, the complete variable domain reads GAGVSQSPSNKVTEKGKDVELRCDPISGHTALYWYRQSLGQGLEFLIYFQGNSAPDKSGLPSDRFSAERTGGSVSTLTIQRTQQEDSAVYLCASSPPGLAGGRGNEQFFGPGTRLTVL.

This clone was counted a single time. This chain links TRBV27 with TRBJ2-2; TRBD1 might be the D (6 bases). This CDR3 has 13 amino acids. CDR1 MNHEY and CDR2 SMNVEV come from the germline V gene (reference sequence). Trimming cost V 4 bases and J 5 bases, with 8 bases left between them. The CDR3 bases are TGTGCCAGCAGTTCACAGGGAACCGGGGAGCTGTTTTTT. Residues: CASSSQGTGELFF.

V is TRBV7-6 and J is TRBJ2-1, with TRBD2 matching over 9 bases. Germline assignment: CDR1 SGHVS and CDR2 FNYEAQ. This CDR3 region has 17 residues. With 1 base clipped from V and 5 bases from J, the junction kept 9 bases outside the gene matches. CDR3 nucleotide sequence: TGTGCCAGCAGCTTAGAGCACGCAGGGACTAGCAACAATGAGCAGTTCTTC. Translation gives CASSLEHAGTSNNEQFF.

The gene calls are TRBV28 and TRBJ2-5; 8 bases map to TRBD2. CDR1 MDHEN and CDR2 SYDVKM come from the germline V gene. This CDR3 region has 14 residues. Trimming removed 2 bases from V and 5 bases from J; junction bases left unmatched: 4. The CDR3 here is CASSLPGGQETQYF. In DNA form, the CDR3 reads TGTGCCAGCAGTTTACCGGGGGGGCAGGAGACCCAGTACTTC.

The genes are TRBV19 and TRBJ2-1; D not certain. Per germline, CDR1 LNHDA and CDR2 SQIVND (reference sequence). This CDR3 contains 16 residues. V was shortened by 3 bases and J by 8 bases, with 20 bases between the two germline ends. The CDR3 sequence is CASSMARIYGYDEQFF. The CDR3 nucleotides are TGTGCCAGTAGTATGGCCAGAATCTACGGGTACGATGAGCAGTTCTTC.

This chain links TRBV7-3 with TRBJ2-1; D possibly corresponds to TRBD2 (6 bases). Germline V gene sequence: CDR1 SGHTA, CDR2 FQGTGA. V was pared by 5 bases and J by 6 bases, with 11 bases between. This CDR3 has 13 residues. CDR3 residues: CASSRGGFNEQFF. Written as DNA, the CDR3 is TGTGCCAGCAGCCGCGGAGGGTTCAATGAGCAGTTCTTC.

The chain links TRBV27 to TRBJ1-2; D gene unclear. V lost 6 bases to trimming and J lost 7 bases, with 15 bases between them. CDR1 MNHEY and CDR2 SMNVEV come from the germline V gene (reference sequence). This CDR3 has 13 residues. This chain's CDR3 is CASSLSGASGYTF. The CDR3 DNA reads TGTGCCAGCAGCCTTTCCGGCGCGAGTGGCTACACCTTC.

The J gene is TRBJ2-1, the V gene TRBV7-8; weak D call: TRBD1 (7 bases). CDR3 length: 15 residues. The V gene lost 1 base and the J gene lost 4 bases, with 11 bases spanning the gap. Per germline, CDR1 SGHVS and CDR2 FQNEAQ. This CDR3 reads CASSLGGTEYNEQFF. Written as DNA, the CDR3 is TGTGCCAGCAGCTTAGGCGGGACAGAATACAATGAGCAGTTCTTC.